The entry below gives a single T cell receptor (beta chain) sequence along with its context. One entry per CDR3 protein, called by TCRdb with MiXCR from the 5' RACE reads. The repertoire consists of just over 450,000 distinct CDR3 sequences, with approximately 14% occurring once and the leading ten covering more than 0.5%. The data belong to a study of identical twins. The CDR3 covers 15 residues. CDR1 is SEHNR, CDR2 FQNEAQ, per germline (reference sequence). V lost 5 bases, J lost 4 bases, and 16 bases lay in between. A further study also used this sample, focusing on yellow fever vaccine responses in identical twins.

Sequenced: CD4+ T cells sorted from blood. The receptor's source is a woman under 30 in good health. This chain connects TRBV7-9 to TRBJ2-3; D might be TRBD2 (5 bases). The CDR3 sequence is CASSVTEGEADTQYF. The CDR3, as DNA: TGTGCCAGCAGCGTAACAGAGGGCGAAGCAGATACGCAGTATTTT.